Sequencing of this T cell receptor beta chain was carried out in a study of Ad26.COV2.S vaccination and SARS-CoV-2 variants. The junction had 22 bases not matched to a gene; V was cut back by 2 bases and J by 0 bases. CDR3 size: 24 residues. CDR1 is LGHNT and CDR2 is FRNRAP in the germline V gene. Treatment reported: about 20 received Ad26.COV2.S at low or high dose, single or two shots; about five received placebo; per-sample allocation not given. Repertoires come from day 63 after the first vaccine or placebo injection. Regarding the study as a whole: Individuals receiving vaccine had higher spike-specific TCR breadth than placebo recipients did. Breadth, reportedly substantial, characterized the spike-specific CD8+ and CD4+ T cell responses after vaccination.

A word on this clone: Its antigen is undetermined.

Assay: immunoSEQ multiplex PCR; the TCRdb copy retains only in-frame clones and omits some. The sample shows 360,000 or so clones, roughly 84% of them seen only once. The material sequenced was peripheral blood, taken in a trial of Ad26.COV2.S vaccine versus placebo. The gene calls are TRBV12-5 and TRBJ1-6; 10 positions match TRBD1. The TCR was taken from a person aged 18-65 years who received the Ad26.COV2.S COVID-19 vaccine or a placebo. CDR3 protein: CASGLMPGTGAALVKSSYNSPLHF. CDR3 sequence (DNA): TGTGCTAGTGGTTTGATGCCCGGGACAGGGGCCGCTTTAGTAAAAAGCTCCTATAATTCACCCCTCCACTTT.